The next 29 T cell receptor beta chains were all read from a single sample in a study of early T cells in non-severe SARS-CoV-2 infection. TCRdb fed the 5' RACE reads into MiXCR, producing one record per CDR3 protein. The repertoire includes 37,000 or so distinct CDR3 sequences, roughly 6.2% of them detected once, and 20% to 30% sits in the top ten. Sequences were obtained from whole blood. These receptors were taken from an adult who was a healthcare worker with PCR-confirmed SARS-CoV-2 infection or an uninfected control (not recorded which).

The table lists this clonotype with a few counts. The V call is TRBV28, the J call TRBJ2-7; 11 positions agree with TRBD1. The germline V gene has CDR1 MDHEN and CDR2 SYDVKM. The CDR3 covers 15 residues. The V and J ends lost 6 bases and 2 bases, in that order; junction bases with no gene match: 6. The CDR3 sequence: CASRPGQGATYEQYF. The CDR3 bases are TGTGCCAGCAGACCCGGACAGGGGGCAACCTACGAGCAGTACTTC.

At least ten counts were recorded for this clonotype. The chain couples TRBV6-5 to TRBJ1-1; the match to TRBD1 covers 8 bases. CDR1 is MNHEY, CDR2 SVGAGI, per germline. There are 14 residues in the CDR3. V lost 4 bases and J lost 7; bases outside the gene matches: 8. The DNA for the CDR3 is TGTGCCAGCAGTTGGGACAGGAAGGTCGGTGAAGCTTTCTTT. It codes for CASSWDRKVGEAFF.

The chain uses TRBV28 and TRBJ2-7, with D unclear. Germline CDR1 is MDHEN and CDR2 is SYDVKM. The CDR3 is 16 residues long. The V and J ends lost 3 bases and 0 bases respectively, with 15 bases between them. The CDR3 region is CASSFSLAVLSYEQYF. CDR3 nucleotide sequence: TGTGCCAGCAGTTTTTCCCTCGCCGTCCTCTCCTACGAGCAGTACTTC. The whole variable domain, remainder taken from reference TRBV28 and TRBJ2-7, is DVKVTQSSRYLVKRTGEKVFLECVQDMDHENMFWYRQDPGLGLRLIYFSYDVKMKEKGDIPEGYSVSREKKERFSLILESASTNQTSMYLCASSFSLAVLSYEQYFGPGTRLTVT.

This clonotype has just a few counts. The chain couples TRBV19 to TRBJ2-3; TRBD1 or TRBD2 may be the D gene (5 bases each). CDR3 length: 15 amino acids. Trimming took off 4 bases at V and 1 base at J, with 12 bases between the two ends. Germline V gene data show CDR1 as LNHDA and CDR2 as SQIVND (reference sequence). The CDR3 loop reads CASSTGTRGTDTQYF. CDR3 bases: TGTGCCAGTAGTACCGGGACCCGGGGCACAGATACGCAGTATTTT. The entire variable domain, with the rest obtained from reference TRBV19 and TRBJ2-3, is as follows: DGGITQSPKYLFRKEGQNVTLSCEQNLNHDAMYWYRQDPGQGLRLIYYSQIVNDFQKGDIAEGYSVSREKKESFPLTVTSAQKNPTAFYLCASSTGTRGTDTQYFGPGTRLTVL.

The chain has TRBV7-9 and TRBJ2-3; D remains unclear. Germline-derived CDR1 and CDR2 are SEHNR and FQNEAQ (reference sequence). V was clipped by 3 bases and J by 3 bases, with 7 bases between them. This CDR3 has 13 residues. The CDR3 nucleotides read TGTGCCAGCAGCTTGCTAGTTACAGATACGCAGTATTTT. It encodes CASSLLVTDTQYF.

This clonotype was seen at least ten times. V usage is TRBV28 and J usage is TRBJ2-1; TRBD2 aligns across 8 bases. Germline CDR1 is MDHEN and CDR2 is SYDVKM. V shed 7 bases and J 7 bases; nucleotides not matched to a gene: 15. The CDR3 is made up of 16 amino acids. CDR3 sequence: CASIEGGGPTENEQFF. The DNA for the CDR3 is TGTGCCAGCATAGAAGGCGGGGGGCCAACGGAAAATGAGCAGTTCTTC.

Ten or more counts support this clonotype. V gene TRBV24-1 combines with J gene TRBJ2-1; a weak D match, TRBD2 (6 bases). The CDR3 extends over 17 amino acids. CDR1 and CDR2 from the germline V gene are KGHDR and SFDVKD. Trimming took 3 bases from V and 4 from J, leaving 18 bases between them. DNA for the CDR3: TGTGCCACCAGTGATGGCAATGGGCTAGCGAAATACAATGAGCAGTTCTTC. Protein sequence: CATSDGNGLAKYNEQFF.

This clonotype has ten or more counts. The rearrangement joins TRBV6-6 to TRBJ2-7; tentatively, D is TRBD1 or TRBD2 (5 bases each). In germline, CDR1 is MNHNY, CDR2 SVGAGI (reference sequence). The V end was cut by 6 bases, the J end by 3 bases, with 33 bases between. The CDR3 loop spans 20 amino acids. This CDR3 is CASRGKGRSVGGLANYEQYF. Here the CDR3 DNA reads TGTGCCAGCAGGGGAAAGGGACGGTCGGTTGGCGGGCTAGCCAACTACGAGCAGTACTTC.

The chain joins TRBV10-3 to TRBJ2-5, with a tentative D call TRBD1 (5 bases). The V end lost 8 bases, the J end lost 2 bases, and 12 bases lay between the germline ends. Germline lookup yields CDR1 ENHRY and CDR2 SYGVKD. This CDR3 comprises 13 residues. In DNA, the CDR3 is TGTGCCATCCGCGACAGAGCTCAAGAGACCCAGTACTTC. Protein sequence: CAIRDRAQETQYF.

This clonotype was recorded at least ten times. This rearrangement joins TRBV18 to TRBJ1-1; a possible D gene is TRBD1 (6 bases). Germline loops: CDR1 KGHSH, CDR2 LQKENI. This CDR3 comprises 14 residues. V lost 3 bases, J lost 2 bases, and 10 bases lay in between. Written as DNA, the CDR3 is TGTGCCAGCTCACCCCAGGACAGAAACACTGAAGCTTTCTTT. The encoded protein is CASSPQDRNTEAFF.

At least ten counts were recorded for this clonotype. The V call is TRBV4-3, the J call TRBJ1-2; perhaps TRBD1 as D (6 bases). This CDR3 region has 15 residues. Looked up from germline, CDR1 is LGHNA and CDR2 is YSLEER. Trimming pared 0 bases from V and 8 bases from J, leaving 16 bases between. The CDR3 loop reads CASSQDFQGMRGYTF. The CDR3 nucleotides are TGCGCCAGCAGCCAAGATTTCCAGGGGATGCGCGGCTACACCTTC.

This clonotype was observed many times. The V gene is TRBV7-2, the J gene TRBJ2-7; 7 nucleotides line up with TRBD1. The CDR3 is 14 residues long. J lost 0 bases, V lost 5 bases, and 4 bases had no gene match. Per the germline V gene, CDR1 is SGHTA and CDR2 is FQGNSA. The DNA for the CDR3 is TGTGCCAGCAGCGCAGACAGGGTCTCCTACGAGCAGTACTTC. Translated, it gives CASSADRVSYEQYF.

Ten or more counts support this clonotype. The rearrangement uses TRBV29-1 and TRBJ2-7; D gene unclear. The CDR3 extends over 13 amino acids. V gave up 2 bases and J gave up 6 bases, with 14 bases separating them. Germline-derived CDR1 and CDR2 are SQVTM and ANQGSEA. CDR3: CSVERTSGAEQYF. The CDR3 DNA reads TGCAGCGTTGAACGGACCTCCGGTGCCGAGCAGTACTTC.

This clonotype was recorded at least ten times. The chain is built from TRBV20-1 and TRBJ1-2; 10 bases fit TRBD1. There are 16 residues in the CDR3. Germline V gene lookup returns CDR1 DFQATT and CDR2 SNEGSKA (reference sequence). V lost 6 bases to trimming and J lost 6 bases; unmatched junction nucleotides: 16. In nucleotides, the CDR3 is TGCAGTGCCAGCAGCGGGACAGGGGTTCTCGTTAATGGCTACACCTTC. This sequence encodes CSASSGTGVLVNGYTF.

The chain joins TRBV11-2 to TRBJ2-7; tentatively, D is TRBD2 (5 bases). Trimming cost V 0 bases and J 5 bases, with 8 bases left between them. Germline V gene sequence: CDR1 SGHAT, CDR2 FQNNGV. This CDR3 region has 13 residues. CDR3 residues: CASSLDLGDEQYF. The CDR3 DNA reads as TGTGCCAGCAGCTTAGATCTCGGGGACGAGCAGTACTTC.

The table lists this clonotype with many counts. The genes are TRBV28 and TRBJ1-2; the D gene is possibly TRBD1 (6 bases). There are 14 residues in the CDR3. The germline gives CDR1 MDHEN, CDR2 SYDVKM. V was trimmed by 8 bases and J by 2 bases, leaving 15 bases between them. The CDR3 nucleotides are TGTGCCAGCCGGGAGGAGGGGGGAAACTATGGCTACACCTTC. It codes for CASREEGGNYGYTF.

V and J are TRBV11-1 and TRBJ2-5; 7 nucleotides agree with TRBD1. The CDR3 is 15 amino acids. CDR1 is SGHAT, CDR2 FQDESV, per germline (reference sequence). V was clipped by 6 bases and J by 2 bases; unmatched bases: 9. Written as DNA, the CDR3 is TGTGCCAGCAGTAAGGACGGGACAGATCAAGAGACCCAGTACTTC. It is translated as CASSKDGTDQETQYF.

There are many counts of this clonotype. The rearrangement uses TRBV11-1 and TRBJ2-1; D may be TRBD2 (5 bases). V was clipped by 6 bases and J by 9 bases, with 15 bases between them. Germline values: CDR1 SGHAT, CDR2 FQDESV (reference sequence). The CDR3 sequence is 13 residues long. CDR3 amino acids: CASRPTSLAEQFF. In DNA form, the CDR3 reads TGTGCCAGCAGGCCTACTAGTCTGGCTGAGCAGTTCTTC.

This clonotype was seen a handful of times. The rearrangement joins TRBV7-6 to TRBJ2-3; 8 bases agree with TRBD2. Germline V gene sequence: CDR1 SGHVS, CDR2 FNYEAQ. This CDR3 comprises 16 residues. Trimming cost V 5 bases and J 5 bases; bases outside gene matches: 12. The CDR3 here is CASSPRAGAQGDTQYF. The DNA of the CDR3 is TGTGCCAGCAGCCCGCGAGCGGGAGCGCAAGGAGATACGCAGTATTTT.

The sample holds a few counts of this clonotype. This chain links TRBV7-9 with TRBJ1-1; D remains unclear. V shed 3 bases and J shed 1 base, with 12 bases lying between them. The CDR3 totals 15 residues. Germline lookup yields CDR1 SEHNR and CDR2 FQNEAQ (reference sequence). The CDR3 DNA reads TGTGCCAGCAGCTTGTTAGACATCCCGAACACTGAAGCTTTCTTT. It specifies CASSLLDIPNTEAFF.

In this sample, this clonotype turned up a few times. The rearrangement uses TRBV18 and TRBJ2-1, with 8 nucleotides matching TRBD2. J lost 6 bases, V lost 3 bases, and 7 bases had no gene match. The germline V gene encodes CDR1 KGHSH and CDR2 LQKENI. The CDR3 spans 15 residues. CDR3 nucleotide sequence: TGTGCCAGCTCACCCTTCCTAGCGGGCCTCAATGAGCAGTTCTTC. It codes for CASSPFLAGLNEQFF.

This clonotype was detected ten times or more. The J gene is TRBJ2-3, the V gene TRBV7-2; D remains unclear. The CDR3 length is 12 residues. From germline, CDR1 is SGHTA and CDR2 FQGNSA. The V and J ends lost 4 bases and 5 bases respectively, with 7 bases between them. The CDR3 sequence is CASSSFRDTQYF. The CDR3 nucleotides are TGTGCCAGCAGCTCCTTCAGAGATACGCAGTATTTT.

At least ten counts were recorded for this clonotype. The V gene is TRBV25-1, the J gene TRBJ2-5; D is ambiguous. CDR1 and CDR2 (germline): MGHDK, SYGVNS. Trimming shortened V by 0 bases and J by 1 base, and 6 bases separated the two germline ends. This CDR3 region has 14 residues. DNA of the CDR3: TGTGCCAGCAGTGAATACGTGACCCAAGAGACCCAGTACTTC. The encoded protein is CASSEYVTQETQYF.

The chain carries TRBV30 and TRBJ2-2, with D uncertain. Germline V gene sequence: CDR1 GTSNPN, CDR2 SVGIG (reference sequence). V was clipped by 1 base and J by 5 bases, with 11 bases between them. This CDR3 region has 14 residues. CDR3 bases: TGTGCCTGGAGTGCCCTCCAGGCTACCGGGGAGCTGTTTTTT. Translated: CAWSALQATGELFF.

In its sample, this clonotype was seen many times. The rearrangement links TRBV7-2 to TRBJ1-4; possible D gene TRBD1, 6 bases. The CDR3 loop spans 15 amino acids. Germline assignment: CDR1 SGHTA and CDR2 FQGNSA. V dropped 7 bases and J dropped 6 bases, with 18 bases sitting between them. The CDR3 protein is CASKRRGSGDEKLFF. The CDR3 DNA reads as TGTGCCAGCAAACGCAGGGGATCGGGTGATGAAAAACTGTTTTTT.

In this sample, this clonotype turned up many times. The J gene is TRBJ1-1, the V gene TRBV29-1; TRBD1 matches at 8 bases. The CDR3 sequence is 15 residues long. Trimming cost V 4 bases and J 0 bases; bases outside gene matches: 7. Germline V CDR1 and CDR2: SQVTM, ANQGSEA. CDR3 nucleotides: TGCAGCGTTGTCTCTCAGGGGGCGATGAACACTGAAGCTTTCTTT. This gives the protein CSVVSQGAMNTEAFF.

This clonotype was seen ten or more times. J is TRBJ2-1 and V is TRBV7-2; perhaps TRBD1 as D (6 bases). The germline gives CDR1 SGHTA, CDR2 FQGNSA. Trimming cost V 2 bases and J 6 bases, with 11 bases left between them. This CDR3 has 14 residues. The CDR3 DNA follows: TGTGCCAGCAGCTTAAGCAGGGGCAGCAATGAGCAGTTCTTC. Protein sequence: CASSLSRGSNEQFF.

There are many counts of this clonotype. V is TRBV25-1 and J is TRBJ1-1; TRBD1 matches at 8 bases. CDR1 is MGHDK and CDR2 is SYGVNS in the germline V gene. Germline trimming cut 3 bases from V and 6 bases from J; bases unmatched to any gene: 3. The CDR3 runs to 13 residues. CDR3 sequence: CASSDRGRAEAFF. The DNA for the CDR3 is TGTGCCAGCAGTGACAGGGGGCGCGCTGAAGCTTTCTTT.

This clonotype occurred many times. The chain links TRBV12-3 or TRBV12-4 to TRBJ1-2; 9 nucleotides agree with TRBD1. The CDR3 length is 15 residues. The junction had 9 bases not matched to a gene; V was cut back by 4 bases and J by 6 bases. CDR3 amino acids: CASSWGTGSKDGYTF. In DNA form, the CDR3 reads TGTGCCAGCAGTTGGGGGACAGGGTCTAAGGATGGCTACACCTTC.